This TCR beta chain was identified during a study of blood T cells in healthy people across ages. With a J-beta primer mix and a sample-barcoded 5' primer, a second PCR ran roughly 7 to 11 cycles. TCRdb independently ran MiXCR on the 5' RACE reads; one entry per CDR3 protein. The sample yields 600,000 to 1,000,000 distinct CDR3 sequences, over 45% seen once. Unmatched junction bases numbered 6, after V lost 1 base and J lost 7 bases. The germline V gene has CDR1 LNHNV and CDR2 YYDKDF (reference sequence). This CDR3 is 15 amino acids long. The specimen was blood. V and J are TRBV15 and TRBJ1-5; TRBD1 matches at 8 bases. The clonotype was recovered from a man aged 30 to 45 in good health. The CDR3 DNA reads TGTGCCACCAGCAGAGCGACAGGGGCCCGACAGCCCCAGCATTTT. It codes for CATSRATGARQPQHF.